This T cell receptor (beta chain) was documented in a study of cytomegalovirus exposure and HLA in healthy donors. The PCR was carried out with 60 Vbeta primers and 13 Jbeta primers. Here immunoSEQ multiplex PCR was the method, and the copy in TCRdb shows in-frame clones only, minus some. This table has some 150,000 clones, around 79% appearing once. In this sample, this clone turned up once. There are 14 residues in the CDR3. Unmatched junction bases numbered 6, after V lost 5 bases and J lost 2 bases. CDR1 and CDR2 (germline): SEHNR, FQNEAQ (reference sequence). The sample consisted of PBMCs. The rearrangement uses TRBV7-9 and TRBJ2-7, with 7 bases lining up with TRBD1. The source is a man aged 30 to 39 in good health and CMV-seropositive. The CDR3 here is CASSPDRVPYEQYF. The CDR3 DNA reads as TGTGCCAGCAGCCCCGACAGGGTCCCCTACGAGCAGTACTTC.